This TCR beta chain was identified during a study of blood T cell repertoires in COVID-19. Profiled with immunoSEQ multiplex PCR; TCRdb holds only in-frame clones, not every one. The sample holds 15,000 to 20,000 clones, around nine tenths seen once. V was shortened by 6 bases and J by 1 base, with 12 bases between the two germline ends. CDR3 length: 14 amino acids. From germline, CDR1 is SGHRS and CDR2 YFSETQ. The material sequenced was peripheral blood. The chain combines TRBV5-1 with TRBJ2-3, with D maybe TRBD2 (5 bases). The clonotype comes from a man in his fifties or sixties with active COVID-19. Written as DNA, the CDR3 is TGCGCCAGCAACCCAAGCGGAGGCACAGATACGCAGTATTTT. Translation: CASNPSGGTDTQYF. The full variable domain, its missing parts supplied by reference TRBV5-1 and TRBJ2-3, is KAGVTQTPRYLIKTRGQQVTLSCSPISGHRSVSWYQQTPGQGLQFLFEYFSETQRNKGNFPGRFSGRQFSNSRSEMNVSTLELGDSALYLCASNPSGGTDTQYFGPGTRLTVL.